A single sample gave rise to the 26 T cell receptor beta chains below, sequenced in a study of T cell repertoires in aging, cancer and after chemotherapy. TCR beta rearrangements were amplified from peripheral blood genomic DNA. Multiplex touch-down PCR with TRB-A/B primers amplified rearranged V-D-J TRB sequences. TCRdb re-called the multiplex PCR reads through MiXCR, storing one row per CDR3 protein. This table has fewer than 20,000 distinct CDR3 sequences, approximately 50% appearing once. Sequenced: blood. The receptors were sampled from a human donor in good health.

The V and J genes are TRBV19 and TRBJ2-1, with 15 bases matching TRBD2. After removal of 7 bases from V and 9 bases from J, the junction contained 4 bases not matched to a gene. Germline CDR1 is LNHDA and CDR2 is SQIVND (reference sequence). The CDR3 runs 14 residues. This CDR3 is CASIGTSGRTEQFF. In DNA, the CDR3 is TGTGCCAGTATCGGGACTAGCGGGAGGACTGAGCAGTTCTTC.

This clonotype is labeled as medium-sized. The gene calls are TRBV29-1 and TRBJ2-1, with 13 bases aligning to TRBD2. The CDR3 length is 13 residues. Germline-derived CDR1 and CDR2 are SQVTM and ANQGSEA. J lost 8 bases, V lost 7 bases, and 5 bases had no gene match. As DNA, the CDR3 is TGCAGCGGCGGACTAGCGGGGGTCGATGAGCAGTTCTTC. Translating it yields CSGGLAGVDEQFF.

This chain uses TRBV19 with TRBJ2-1; tentatively, D is TRBD1 (5 bases). This CDR3 comprises 14 residues. Germline V gene sequence: CDR1 LNHDA, CDR2 SQIVND (reference sequence). V lost 2 bases and J 5 bases, leaving 10 bases between the germline ends. The CDR3 protein is CASSIRGQDNEQFF. The CDR3 DNA reads as TGTGCCAGTAGTATAAGGGGCCAAGACAATGAGCAGTTCTTC.

The sample holds a few counts of this clonotype. The chain carries TRBV11-1 and TRBJ2-1; D perhaps matches TRBD2 (5 bases). The CDR3 extends over 12 amino acids. Per germline, CDR1 SGHAT and CDR2 FQDESV (reference sequence). The V and J ends lost 4 bases and 14 bases respectively, with 15 bases between them. The chain's CDR3 is CASSSTRRAEFF. In DNA form, the CDR3 reads TGTGCCAGCAGCTCTACTAGGCGGGCGGAGTTCTTC.

Notes on this clonotype: A much larger clone lies a single base off, so this may be a read error. This chain connects TRBV11-1 to TRBJ2-5; D unresolved. This CDR3 spans 13 amino acids. In germline, CDR1 is SGHAT, CDR2 FQDESV (reference sequence). Trimming removed 2 bases from V and 4 bases from J, with 8 bases in between. CDR3 amino acids: CASSLRKIETQYF. CDR3 coding DNA: TGTGCCAGCAGCTTACGGAAGATAGAGACCCAGTACTTC.

Comments on this clonotype: A much more abundant neighbour one base away suggests this may be a read error. The chain is built from TRBV29-1 and TRBJ2-5, with D tentatively TRBD1 (7 bases). Trimming removed 6 bases at V and 4 bases at J, with 15 bases between. From germline, CDR1 is SQVTM and CDR2 ANQGSEA. The CDR3 is 13 residues long. The DNA of the CDR3 is TGCAGCGTCACCGGACAGGAGGGAGAGACCCAGTACTTC. Its translation is CSVTGQEGETQYF.

By sample share, this clonotype is medium-sized (0.01 to 0.1%). The CDR3, as DNA: TGCAGCGTTAGGCTAGGGGATACGCAGTATTTT. This translates into CSVRLGDTQYF. The chain is built from TRBV29-1 and TRBJ2-3; no clear D gene. Trimming shortened V by 5 bases and J by 6 bases, and 9 bases separated the two germline ends. This CDR3 comprises 11 residues. The germline gives CDR1 SQVTM, CDR2 ANQGSEA.

This clonotype was seen only once. The chain couples TRBV27 to TRBJ1-2, with 7 nucleotides matching TRBD1. J gave up 0 bases and V 5 bases, and 9 bases lay outside the gene matches. Germline CDR1 and CDR2: MNHEY and SMNVEV (reference sequence). CDR3 length equals 16 residues. The CDR3: CASSRGQALTNYGYTF. The CDR3 DNA reads as TGTGCCAGCAGTCGAGGACAGGCCCTTACTAACTATGGCTACACCTTC.

This chain joins TRBV6-1 and TRBJ2-7, with D uncertain. Deletions cut 0 bases from V and 0 bases from J, with 9 bases between. Germline CDR1 reads MNHNS; CDR2 reads SASEGT. The CDR3 extends over 15 amino acids. CDR3 amino acids: CASSEAHGHSYEQYF. The DNA for the CDR3 is TGTGCCAGCAGTGAAGCGCACGGGCACTCCTACGAGCAGTACTTC.

This chain connects TRBV19 to TRBJ2-7, with TRBD1 matching 7 bases. The CDR3 loop spans 13 amino acids. From germline, CDR1 is LNHDA and CDR2 SQIVND (reference sequence). The J segment lost 0 bases and the V segment lost 4 bases, leaving 0 bases of the junction unmatched. The CDR3, as DNA: TGTGCCAGTAGTAGGACAGGCTCCTACGAGCAGTACTTC. Translation: CASSRTGSYEQYF. The variable domain in full, completed from reference TRBV19 and TRBJ2-7, reads DGGITQSPKYLFRKEGQNVTLSCEQNLNHDAMYWYRQDPGQGLRLIYYSQIVNDFQKGDIAEGYSVSREKKESFPLTVTSAQKNPTAFYLCASSRTGSYEQYFGPGTRLTVT.

This rearrangement joins TRBV10-3 to TRBJ2-1; maybe TRBD2 (5 bases). Trimming cost V 5 bases and J 7 bases, with 12 bases left between them. Looked up from germline, CDR1 is ENHRY and CDR2 is SYGVKD. This CDR3 has 13 residues. In DNA form, the CDR3 reads TGTGCCATCAGTCAAGCCGGGGTTAATGAGCAGTTCTTC. This gives the protein CAISQAGVNEQFF.

Turning to this clonotype: One end of the junction fails to match germline, which may point to a read error. The chain carries TRBV5-4 and TRBJ2-5; TRBD1 might be the D (5 bases). The CDR3 is 13 amino acids. CDR1 is SGHNT and CDR2 is YYREEE in the germline V gene (reference sequence). CDR3 sequence: CASSSTPGKTQYF. CDR3 nucleotides: TGCGCCAGCAGCTCAACTCCAGGGAAGACCCAGTACTTC.

A few counts support this clonotype. The rearrangement uses TRBV11-1 and TRBJ2-7; 9 bases fit TRBD1. CDR3 length: 16 residues. V gave up 1 base and J gave up 7 bases; unmatched junction bases: 11. Per the germline V gene, CDR1 is SGHAT and CDR2 is FQDESV (reference sequence). The DNA for the CDR3 is TGTGCCAGCAGCTTAGGGTCCTGGACAGGGGCTATGGAGCAGTACTTC. As protein: CASSLGSWTGAMEQYF.

This clonotype was counted a few times. The chain uses TRBV5-4 and TRBJ2-7, with 9 bases identical to TRBD2. This CDR3 comprises 14 residues. V was pared by 0 bases and J by 7 bases, with 5 bases of the junction left unmatched. The V gene's germline CDR1 is SGHNT and CDR2 YYREEE (reference sequence). CDR3 residues: CASSLGGRAREQYF. The CDR3, as DNA: TGTGCCAGCAGCTTGGGCGGGAGGGCCCGAGAGCAGTACTTC.

With respect to this clonotype: Likely a read error: the CDR3 ends without its conserved phenylalanine or tryptophan. The rearrangement links TRBV29-1 to TRBJ2-3; TRBD2 matches at 9 bases. CDR3 length: 15 residues. The germline gives CDR1 SQVTM, CDR2 ANQGSEA. V lost 2 bases to trimming and J lost 2 bases; unmatched junction nucleotides: 5. The CDR3 is CSVETREGHTDTQYV. As DNA, the CDR3 is TGCAGCGTTGAAACGCGGGAGGGCCACACAGATACGCAGTATGTT.

The genes are TRBV6-2 or TRBV6-3 and TRBJ2-3; TRBD2 is a possible D gene (5 bases). The germline V and J ends were trimmed by 0 bases and 2 bases, with 12 bases remaining between them. There are 16 residues in the CDR3. From germline, CDR1 is MNHEY and CDR2 SVGEGT. CDR3 amino acids: CASSYSRATFTDTQYF. The CDR3 nucleotides read TGTGCCAGCAGTTACTCGAGGGCTACCTTCACAGATACGCAGTATTTT.

The chain is built from TRBV19 and TRBJ1-1, with D unclear. Germline assignment: CDR1 LNHDA and CDR2 SQIVND (reference sequence). Trimming removed 10 bases at V and 3 bases at J, with 15 bases between. This CDR3 is 13 amino acids long. The CDR3: CATRRFWDTEAFF. Here the CDR3 DNA reads TGTGCCACTCGCAGGTTTTGGGACACTGAAGCTTTCTTT. Using reference TRBV19 and TRBJ1-1 for the parts outside the CDR3, the full variable domain is DGGITQSPKYLFRKEGQNVTLSCEQNLNHDAMYWYRQDPGQGLRLIYYSQIVNDFQKGDIAEGYSVSREKKESFPLTVTSAQKNPTAFYLCATRRFWDTEAFFGQGTRLTVV.

The gene calls are TRBV19 and TRBJ2-5; 9 positions match TRBD1. V lost 6 bases, J lost 3 bases, and 8 bases stayed unmatched. The germline gives CDR1 LNHDA, CDR2 SQIVND (reference sequence). CDR3 length: 15 amino acids. The CDR3 region is CASSRDRAGEETQYF. The CDR3 region has the DNA TGTGCCAGTAGCAGGGACAGGGCGGGTGAAGAGACCCAGTACTTC.

This clonotype was observed a few times. J is TRBJ2-5 and V is TRBV29-1; 7 bases are shared with TRBD2. Losses at the gene ends were 7 bases for V and 2 bases for J; bases not matched to a gene: 13. The germline CDR1 and CDR2 sequences are SQVTM and ANQGSEA. The CDR3 consists of 15 residues. The DNA of the CDR3 is TGCAGCGCCTCTCAGACTAGCAAGGGGCAAGAGACCCAGTACTTC. Protein sequence: CSASQTSKGQETQYF.

Relative to its sample, this clonotype is medium-sized. This chain links TRBV6-5 with TRBJ2-2, with D maybe TRBD1 (6 bases). This CDR3 is built from 15 residues. The V gene's germline CDR1 is MNHEY and CDR2 SVGAGI. V was shortened by 10 bases and J by 3 bases, with 18 bases between the two germline ends. CDR3 loop: CATEYEGEHTGELFF. The CDR3 DNA reads as TGTGCCACCGAATACGAGGGGGAGCACACCGGGGAGCTGTTTTTT.

This clonotype was recorded a few times. V is TRBV29-1 and J is TRBJ2-1; 7 nucleotides align to TRBD2. CDR1 SQVTM and CDR2 ANQGSEA come from the germline V gene. CDR3 length equals 16 residues. V shed 5 bases and J 0 bases; nucleotides not matched to a gene: 10. The CDR3 DNA reads as TGCAGCGTTTATCCGATACTAGCGAGCTCCTACAATGAGCAGTTCTTC. Amino acids: CSVYPILASSYNEQFF.

V gene TRBV18 combines with J gene TRBJ2-5, with TRBD1 matching over 10 bases. In germline, CDR1 is KGHSH, CDR2 LQKENI. The CDR3 covers 16 residues. After removal of 3 bases from V and 2 bases from J, the junction contained 6 bases not matched to a gene. The CDR3 nucleotides read TGTGCCAGCTCACCTTTGGGACAGGGGATTCAAGAGACCCAGTACTTC. It is translated as CASSPLGQGIQETQYF.

J is TRBJ2-7 and V is TRBV5-4; perhaps TRBD1 as D (7 bases). This CDR3 contains 14 residues. The V end lost 0 bases, the J end lost 3 bases, and 10 bases lay between the germline ends. Germline-derived CDR1 and CDR2 are SGHNT and YYREEE (reference sequence). This CDR3 reads CASSLGQGLYEQYF. CDR3 nucleotides: TGTGCCAGCAGCTTGGGACAGGGACTCTACGAGCAGTACTTC.

The chain combines TRBV27 with TRBJ2-1; 13 nucleotides line up with TRBD2. CDR1 MNHEY and CDR2 SMNVEV come from the germline V gene (reference sequence). This CDR3 contains 15 residues. Trimming took 7 bases from V and 7 from J; bases not matched to a gene: 7. The CDR3 DNA is TGTGCCAGCACCCCCGGGACTAGCGGGGAAAATGAGCAGTTCTTC. Translation: CASTPGTSGENEQFF.

This clonotype showed up just a few times. The genes are TRBV12-3 or TRBV12-4 and TRBJ2-5; D may be TRBD1 (6 bases). This CDR3 comprises 14 residues. Trimming removed 4 bases at V and 2 bases at J, with 11 bases between. The CDR3 DNA reads as TGTGCCAGCAGTTCGACGACAGGACAAGAGACCCAGTACTTC. Encoded protein: CASSSTTGQETQYF.

The rearrangement joins TRBV18 to TRBJ2-3, with D perhaps assigned TRBD1 or TRBD2 (5 bases each). Per the germline V gene, CDR1 is KGHSH and CDR2 is LQKENI. V lost 2 bases and J 5 bases, leaving 5 bases between the germline ends. This CDR3 has 12 amino acids. The DNA of the CDR3 is TGTGCCAGCTCACCAGGGGGAGATACGCAGTATTTT. Translating it yields CASSPGGDTQYF.